This entry describes one T cell receptor (beta chain). Some clones are missing from TCRdb's copy, which holds only in-frame ones; the method was immunoSEQ multiplex PCR. This table holds about 28,000 clones, about two thirds found once. The sample belongs to a study of blood T cell repertoires in COVID-19. Study summary: Samples came from the United States, Italy and Spain, spanning acute and convalescent COVID-19. PBMCs, B-cell-depleted T cells, or T cells provided the cDNA or gDNA that made up the material.

The CDR3 is made up of 16 amino acids. The source is a boy aged 2 to 10 with active or convalescent COVID-19. The rearrangement joins TRBV21-1 to TRBJ2-7; the table names TRBD2, a call not compared with the DNA. TRBV21-1 is listed as a pseudogene. Sequencing was carried out using peripheral blood. The CDR3 loop is CASPSMGGGGGYEQYF. The CDR3, as DNA: TGTGCCAGCCCTTCTATGGGGGGAGGTGGAGGCTACGAGCAGTACTTC.